A selection of T cell receptor beta chains follows, all from one sample in a study of T cells in Graves' hyperthyroidism and ophthalmopathy. TCRdb re-called the multiplex PCR reads through MiXCR, storing one row per CDR3 protein. The table has approximately 700,000 distinct CDR3 sequences, about a sixth seen once. Sequences were obtained from blood. The source of these receptors is a man aged 18 to 30 with Graves' hyperthyroidism. Both conserved end residues are trimmed from each CDR3.

V	J	CDR3
TRBV24-1	TRBJ2-2	ATSDDRGQTGELF
TRBV6-1	TRBJ2-3	ASSEGLTFTDTQY
TRBV13	TRBJ2-5	ASSTSSGSQETQY
TRBV28	TRBJ1-1	ASSLSRQANTEAF
TRBV2	TRBJ1-3	ASSDRTASGNTIY
TRBV2	TRBJ2-7	ASGQGMGEQY
TRBV20-1	TRBJ2-1	SARGTALSLNEQF
TRBV6-2/TRBV6-3	TRBJ2-1	ASSLGQGSRNEQF
TRBV30	TRBJ2-1	AWTGGAGRDEQF
TRBV12-5	TRBJ2-5	ASGLQGGIQY
TRBV5-6	TRBJ1-5	ASSLGQGVRNQPQH
TRBV2	TRBJ1-5	ASTRARHTYQPQH
TRBV7-2	TRBJ1-2	ASTQRQGVYGYT
TRBV2	TRBJ2-5	ASSDAGPQTQY
TRBV5-1	TRBJ1-5	ASSPDPHQPQH
TRBV6-6	TRBJ1-3	ASSYGESSGNTIY
TRBV28	TRBJ1-1	ASKSPWWKLNTEAF
TRBV25-1	TRBJ2-5	ASSESGTAQETQY
TRBV12-5	TRBJ1-1	ASGLPGQVSEAF
TRBV20-1	TRBJ2-3	SAKGQGGQSTDTQY
TRBV2	TRBJ1-1	ASSERDRGYTEAF
TRBV13	TRBJ1-2	ASSLGPGQFYGYT
TRBV6-1	TRBJ2-3	ASSTREGVGTDTQY
TRBV2	TRBJ2-7	ASKRDRGLWYEQY
TRBV11-2	TRBJ2-1	ASSLALLAGGSYNEQF